Below, 7 T cell receptor beta chains from the same sample are listed, as sequenced in a study of spatial heterogeneity in lung cancer. TCRdb ran MiXCR on the 5' RACE reads and lists one entry per CDR3 protein. The table lists around 40,000 distinct CDR3 sequences, less than 5.5% of them singletons. The sample's time point: sample taken at primary tumor resection. Unsorted samples of tumor, nontumor lung or frozen PBMC had their whole RNA sequenced. The specimen was PBMCs, collected at surgery. The receptors were sampled from a female donor with early-stage non-small cell lung cancer.

This clonotype has at least ten counts. The CDR3 region is CASSPPRDSQETQYF. CDR3 bases: TGTGCCAGCTCACCCCCCAGGGACAGTCAAGAGACCCAGTACTTC. The chain recombines TRBV18 with TRBJ2-5, with 7 bases fitting TRBD1. The J segment lost 2 bases and the V segment lost 3 bases, leaving 6 bases of the junction unmatched. This CDR3 contains 15 residues. CDR1 and CDR2 from the germline V gene are KGHSH and LQKENI. The full variable domain, with the rest looked up from reference TRBV18 and TRBJ2-5, is NAGVMQNPRHLVRRRGQEARLRCSPMKGHSHVYWYRQLPEEGLKFMVYLQKENIIDESGMPKERFSAEFPKEGPSILRIQQVVRGDSAAYFCASSPPRDSQETQYFGPGTRLLVL.

This clonotype was seen more than once but under ten times. The chain carries TRBV6-4 and TRBJ1-6; TRBD1 agrees at 11 bases. V gave up 2 bases and J gave up 9 bases; unmatched junction bases: 0. The CDR3 covers 14 residues. Germline V gene lookup returns CDR1 MRHNA and CDR2 SNTAGT. The CDR3 region is CASSDGTGGSPLHF. The DNA for the CDR3 is TGTGCCAGCAGTGACGGGACAGGGGGTTCACCCCTCCACTTT.

In this sample, this clonotype turned up many times. The gene calls are TRBV3-1 and TRBJ2-1, with D hard to call. The CDR3 has 15 amino acids. The V end lost 0 bases, the J end lost 2 bases, and 8 bases lay between the germline ends. Germline assignment: CDR1 LGHDT and CDR2 YNNKEL (reference sequence). The chain's CDR3 is CASSQDERPYNEQFF. The CDR3 DNA sequence: TGTGCCAGCAGCCAAGATGAGCGACCCTACAATGAGCAGTTCTTC.

This clonotype was found many times. This chain links TRBV6-6 with TRBJ1-1; tentatively, D is TRBD1 (6 bases). Germline V gene lookup returns CDR1 MNHNY and CDR2 SVGAGI (reference sequence). With 8 bases removed from V and 3 bases from J, the gap between germline ends came to 13 bases. The CDR3 runs to 13 residues. CDR3 protein: CASQSRGDTEAFF. The CDR3, as DNA: TGTGCCAGCCAAAGCAGGGGTGACACTGAAGCTTTCTTT.

This rearrangement joins TRBV12-3 or TRBV12-4 to TRBJ2-5, with 7 bases fitting TRBD2. The CDR3 spans 15 residues. Trimming took 5 bases from V and 1 from J; bases not matched to a gene: 7. The CDR3 nucleotides read TGTGCCAGCAGTCTCACTAGCGTTCGCCAAGAGACCCAGTACTTC. Protein: CASSLTSVRQETQYF.

This clonotype was counted ten times or more. The rearrangement uses TRBV9 and TRBJ2-3; TRBD1 agrees at 8 bases. CDR1 and CDR2 (germline): SGDLS, YYNGEE. The J segment lost 5 bases and the V segment lost 0 bases, leaving 2 bases of the junction unmatched. This CDR3 is 14 amino acids long. This CDR3 is CASSVGTGIDTQYF. DNA for the CDR3: TGTGCCAGCAGCGTAGGGACAGGGATAGATACGCAGTATTTT.

There are many counts of this clonotype. V gene TRBV20-1 combines with J gene TRBJ2-1; 8 nucleotides agree with TRBD2. The V segment lost 1 base and the J segment 5 bases; nucleotides outside the gene matches: 10. Looked up from germline, CDR1 is DFQATT and CDR2 is SNEGSKA (reference sequence). The CDR3 contains 16 residues. CDR3 DNA: TGCAGTGCTAGAGGCGTTTGGCGGGGGGCGAACAATGAGCAGTTCTTC. This translates into CSARGVWRGANNEQFF.